This T cell receptor beta chain derives from a study of response to subunit inactivated influenza vaccine. Deletions cut 4 bases from V and 5 bases from J, with 17 bases between. In germline, CDR1 is KGHSH, CDR2 LQKENI. The CDR3 is 15 amino acids. This clonotype was recorded a few times. Its specificity is unknown. Study observations and caveats: Only a handful of new T cells, the authors suggested, are recruited with each seasonal influenza vaccination.

Via MiXCR, TCRdb re-called the RT-PCR reads, giving one row per CDR3 protein. The table has about 310,000 distinct CDR3 sequences, 21% seen once. The specimen was PBMCs from blood, collected less than 22 months after vaccination. The TCR originated in a man aged 45 to 75 who received an inactivated influenza vaccine. V gene TRBV18 combines with J gene TRBJ1-1; tentatively, D is TRBD1 (5 bases). The CDR3 spells CASSQQPGDGTEAFF. Written as DNA, the CDR3 is TGTGCCAGCTCACAGCAACCGGGGGACGGAACTGAAGCTTTCTTT.